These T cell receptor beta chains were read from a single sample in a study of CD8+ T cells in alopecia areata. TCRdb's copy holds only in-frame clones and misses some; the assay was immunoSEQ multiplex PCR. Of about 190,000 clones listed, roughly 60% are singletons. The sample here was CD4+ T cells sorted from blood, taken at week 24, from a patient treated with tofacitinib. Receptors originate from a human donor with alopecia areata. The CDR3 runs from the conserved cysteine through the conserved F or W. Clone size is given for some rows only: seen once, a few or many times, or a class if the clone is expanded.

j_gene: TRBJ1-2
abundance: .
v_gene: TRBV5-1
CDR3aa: CASSLDHDRGYGYTF

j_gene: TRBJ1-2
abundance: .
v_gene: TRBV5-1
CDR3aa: CASSDGQGFSHYGYTF

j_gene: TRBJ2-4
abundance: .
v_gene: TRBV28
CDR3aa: CASIRTVENIQYF

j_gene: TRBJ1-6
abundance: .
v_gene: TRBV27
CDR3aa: CASSVSNSPLHF

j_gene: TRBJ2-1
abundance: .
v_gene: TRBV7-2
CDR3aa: CASSIPGLGIEQFF

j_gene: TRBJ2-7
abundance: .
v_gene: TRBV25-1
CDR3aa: CASGGVGPYEQYF

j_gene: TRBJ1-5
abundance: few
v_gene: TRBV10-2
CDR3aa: CASVDRPGQPQHF

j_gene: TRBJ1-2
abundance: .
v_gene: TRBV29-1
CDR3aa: CSVESRRGLYGYTF

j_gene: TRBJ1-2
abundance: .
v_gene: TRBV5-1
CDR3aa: CASSGTETNPYGYTF

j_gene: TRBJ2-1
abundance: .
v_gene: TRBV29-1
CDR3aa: CSVRDPNEQFF

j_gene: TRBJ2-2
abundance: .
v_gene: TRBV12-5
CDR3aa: CASVKGLAGAGELFF

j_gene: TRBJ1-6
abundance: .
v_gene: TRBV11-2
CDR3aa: CASSLDGKDNSPLHF

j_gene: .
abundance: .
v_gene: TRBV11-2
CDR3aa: CASSLAIGGNTYEQYF

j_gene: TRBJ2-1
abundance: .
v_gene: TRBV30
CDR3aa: CAQGRGEQFF

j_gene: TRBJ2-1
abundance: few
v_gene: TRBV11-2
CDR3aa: CASNAGGSYNEQFF

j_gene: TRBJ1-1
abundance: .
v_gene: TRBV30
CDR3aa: CAWSKSGSGAFF

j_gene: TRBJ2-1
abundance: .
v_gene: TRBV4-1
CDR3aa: CASSHLFTGDLYNEQFF

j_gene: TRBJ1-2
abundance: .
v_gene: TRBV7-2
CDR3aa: CASSLMSGAGDGYTF

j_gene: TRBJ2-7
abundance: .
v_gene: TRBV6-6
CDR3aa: CASSRRQITYEQYF

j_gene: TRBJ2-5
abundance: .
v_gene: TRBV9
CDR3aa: CASSGGRGYQETQYF

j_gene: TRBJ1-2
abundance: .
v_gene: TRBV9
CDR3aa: CASSKGQGIYGYTF

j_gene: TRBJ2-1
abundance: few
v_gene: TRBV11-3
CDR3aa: CASNPGQKANEQFF

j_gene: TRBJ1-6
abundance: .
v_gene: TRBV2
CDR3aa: CASIRTLGYSPLHF

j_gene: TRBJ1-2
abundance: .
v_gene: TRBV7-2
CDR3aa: CASSFYGREVRSSF

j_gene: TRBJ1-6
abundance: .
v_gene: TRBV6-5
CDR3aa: CASRDRNSPLHF

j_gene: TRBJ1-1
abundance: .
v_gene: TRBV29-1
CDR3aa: CSVVGVLSDTEAFF

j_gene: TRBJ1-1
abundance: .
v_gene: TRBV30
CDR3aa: CAWSLQGATEAFF

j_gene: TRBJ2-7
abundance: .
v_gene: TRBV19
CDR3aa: CASSTNRGGEQYF

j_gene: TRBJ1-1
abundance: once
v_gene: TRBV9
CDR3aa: CASSVVAGNTEAFF

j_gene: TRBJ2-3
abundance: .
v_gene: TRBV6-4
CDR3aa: CASRAAIKYF

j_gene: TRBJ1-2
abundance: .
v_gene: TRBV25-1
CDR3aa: CASSDPGQPHGYTF

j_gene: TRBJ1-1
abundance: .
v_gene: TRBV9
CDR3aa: CASGGDRSTEAFF

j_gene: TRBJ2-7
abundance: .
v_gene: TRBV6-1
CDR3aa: CASSELGSGSYEQYF

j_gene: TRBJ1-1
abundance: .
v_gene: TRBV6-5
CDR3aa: CASSYARSLNTEAFF

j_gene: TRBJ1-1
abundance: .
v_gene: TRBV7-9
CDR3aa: CASSTRTANTEAFF

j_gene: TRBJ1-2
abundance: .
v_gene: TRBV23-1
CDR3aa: CASSSDRSYGYTF

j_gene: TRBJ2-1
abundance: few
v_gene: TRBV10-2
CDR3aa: CASSEGSNEQFF

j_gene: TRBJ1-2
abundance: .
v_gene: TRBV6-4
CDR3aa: CASSDSSGKPTYGYTF

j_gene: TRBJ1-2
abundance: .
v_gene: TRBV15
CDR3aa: CATSPGQQIRGYTF

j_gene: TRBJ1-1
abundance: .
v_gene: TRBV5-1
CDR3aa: CASTAERGTEAFF

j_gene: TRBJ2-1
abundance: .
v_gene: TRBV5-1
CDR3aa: CASSLQTGGSNEQFF

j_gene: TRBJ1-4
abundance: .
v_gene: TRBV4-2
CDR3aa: CASSRAASGMFF

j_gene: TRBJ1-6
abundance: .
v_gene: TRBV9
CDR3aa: CASSTRGQYNSPLHF

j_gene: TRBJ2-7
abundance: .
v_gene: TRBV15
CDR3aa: CATSRALDTGEQYF

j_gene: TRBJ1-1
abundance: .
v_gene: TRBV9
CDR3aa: CASSVVGGDTEAFF

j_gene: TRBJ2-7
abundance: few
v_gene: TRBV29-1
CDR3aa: CSVARGGYEQYF

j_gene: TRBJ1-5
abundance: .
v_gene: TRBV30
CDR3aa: CAWSVLGNQPQHF

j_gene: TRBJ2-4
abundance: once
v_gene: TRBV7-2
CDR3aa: CASSFGTSDRQYF